A single sample is the source of the 30 T cell receptor beta chains below, sequenced in a study of cytomegalovirus exposure and HLA in healthy donors. PCR primers comprised 60 Vbeta and 13 Jbeta primers. Produced via immunoSEQ multiplex PCR; TCRdb's table is partial and in-frame only. This sample yields some 180,000 clones, of which 73% are seen a single time; 5% to 6.5% belongs to the top ten. The source material was PBMCs. Source of these receptors: a woman aged 18-29 years in good health and CMV-seropositive.

Here the CDR3 DNA reads TGTGCCAGCAGCTTATCACTAGCGGGGGGGCGAGAAGAGCAGTTCTTC. Protein product: CASSLSLAGGREEQFF. The genes are TRBV7-2 and TRBJ2-1; TRBD2 matches at 13 bases. Germline loops: CDR1 SGHTA, CDR2 FQGNSA. The CDR3 has 16 residues. V gave up 2 bases and J gave up 10 bases; unmatched junction bases: 8.

The chain joins TRBV4-1 to TRBJ1-2; 10 bases are shared with TRBD1. From germline, CDR1 is MGHRA and CDR2 YSYEKL. The CDR3 is 16 residues long. V trimming: 3 bases; J trimming: 4 bases; junction bases outside the gene matches: 8. CDR3 in amino acids: CASSHGGQGKSYGYTF. The CDR3 nucleotides are TGCGCCAGCAGCCACGGGGGACAGGGGAAATCCTATGGCTACACCTTC.

V is TRBV20-1 and J is TRBJ1-2; a possible D gene is TRBD1 (5 bases). V lost 5 bases and J lost 8, with 6 bases in between. The CDR3 length is 9 residues. Germline CDR1 is DFQATT and CDR2 is SNEGSKA (reference sequence). CDR3: CSAPGGYTF. The CDR3 coding sequence is TGCAGTGCTCCAGGGGGCTACACCTTC.

The chain is built from TRBV19 and TRBJ1-1, with D maybe TRBD1 (5 bases). Germline V gives CDR1 LNHDA, CDR2 SQIVND (reference sequence). The CDR3 loop spans 15 amino acids. The V end was cut by 5 bases, the J end by 0 bases, with 13 bases between. Here the CDR3 DNA reads TGTGCCAGTAGTCCTATTGACAGATTGAACACTGAAGCTTTCTTT. Amino acids: CASSPIDRLNTEAFF.

V usage is TRBV30 and J usage is TRBJ1-3; D is unclear. Germline V gene lookup returns CDR1 GTSNPN and CDR2 SVGIG (reference sequence). The CDR3 is made up of 11 amino acids. Trimming took off 3 bases at V and 8 bases at J, with 8 bases between the two ends. The CDR3 reads CAWRRSDTIYF. CDR3 sequence (DNA): TGTGCCTGGAGAAGATCGGACACCATATATTTT.

The rearrangement links TRBV6-5 to TRBJ1-2; 9 bases line up with TRBD1. This CDR3 comprises 14 residues. CDR1 is MNHEY, CDR2 SVGAGI, per germline. Germline trimming cut 5 bases from V and 5 bases from J; bases unmatched to any gene: 6. The CDR3 spells CASSRDRDYYGYTF. CDR3 nucleotide sequence: TGTGCCAGCAGTAGGGACAGGGATTATTATGGCTACACCTTC.

This clone was counted only a few times. The rearrangement links TRBV5-5 to TRBJ2-7, with 9 nucleotides matching TRBD2. The CDR3 runs to 16 residues. The V and J ends lost 6 bases and 2 bases, in that order; junction bases with no gene match: 12. Germline assignment: CDR1 SGHKS and CDR2 YYEKEE (reference sequence). The CDR3 sequence: CASTPLGLAGPYEQYF. In DNA form, the CDR3 reads TGTGCCAGCACCCCCTTGGGGCTAGCGGGACCCTACGAGCAGTACTTC.

V usage is TRBV27 and J usage is TRBJ2-2; D not certain. V was trimmed by 5 bases and J by 6 bases, leaving 22 bases between them. The CDR3 consists of 17 residues. In germline, CDR1 is MNHEY, CDR2 SMNVEV (reference sequence). The CDR3 bases are TGTGCCAGCAGTCCACACCCTAGTAGAATCCCGGCCGGGGAGCTGTTTTTT. It yields the protein CASSPHPSRIPAGELFF.

This clone was seen once. The V call is TRBV6-5, the J call TRBJ2-7; possible D gene TRBD2, 6 bases. V was shortened by 2 bases and J by 7 bases, with 15 bases between the two germline ends. The CDR3 consists of 14 residues. Germline assignment: CDR1 MNHEY and CDR2 SVGAGI. The CDR3 region is CASSYGTASGEQYF. The CDR3 DNA reads as TGTGCCAGCAGTTACGGGACTGCATCTGGGGAGCAGTACTTC.

The V call is TRBV27, the J call TRBJ2-1; 10 positions match TRBD1. Unmatched junction bases numbered 9, after V lost 5 bases and J lost 8 bases. The germline CDR1 and CDR2 sequences are MNHEY and SMNVEV (reference sequence). This CDR3 contains 15 residues. CDR3 sequence (DNA): TGTGCCAGCAGTCGGCCGGGACAGGGGTGGGATGAGCAGTTCTTC. Translated, it gives CASSRPGQGWDEQFF.

V is TRBV11-2 and J is TRBJ1-6, with D unresolved. The CDR3 has 18 residues. Germline V gives CDR1 SGHAT, CDR2 FQNNGV. V was pared by 0 bases and J by 2 bases, with 14 bases between. CDR3 sequence reads: CASSLDSEDGAYNSPLHF. Written as DNA, the CDR3 is TGTGCCAGCAGCTTAGATTCGGAGGACGGCGCCTATAATTCACCCCTCCACTTT.

The chain combines TRBV6-5 with TRBJ1-2, with D maybe TRBD1 (6 bases). This CDR3 spans 12 amino acids. The ends were cut back, 7 bases at V and 7 bases at J, with 13 bases in the middle. Per germline, CDR1 MNHEY and CDR2 SVGAGI. This chain's CDR3 is CASTPGVLGYTF. The CDR3, as DNA: TGTGCCAGCACCCCAGGGGTACTTGGCTACACCTTC.

The chain joins TRBV27 to TRBJ2-1; 9 bases are a match to TRBD1. This CDR3 contains 12 residues. V trimming: 9 bases; J trimming: 6 bases; junction bases outside the gene matches: 3. Looked up from germline, CDR1 is MNHEY and CDR2 is SMNVEV (reference sequence). DNA for the CDR3: TGTGCCAGTCGGGACAGGGTCAATGAGCAGTTCTTC. Its translation: CASRDRVNEQFF.

J is TRBJ2-7 and V is TRBV10-1; 8 bases match TRBD1. The CDR3 consists of 14 residues. V was clipped by 3 bases and J by 2 bases; unmatched bases: 3. Germline V lookup: CDR1 WNHNN, CDR2 SYGVQD (reference sequence). CDR3 residues: CASSEPGGPYEQYF. The CDR3 DNA is TGCGCCAGCAGTGAACCAGGGGGCCCCTACGAGCAGTACTTC.

V gene TRBV7-6 combines with J gene TRBJ2-2; TRBD2 matches 10 bases. The junction had 5 bases not matched to a gene; V was cut back by 1 base and J by 3 bases. This CDR3 comprises 17 residues. The germline gives CDR1 SGHVS, CDR2 FNYEAQ. Here the CDR3 DNA reads TGTGCCAGCAGCTTAGAGCGGGGGGGCCACGACACCGGGGAGCTGTTTTTT. It codes for CASSLERGGHDTGELFF.

The V and J genes are TRBV5-5 and TRBJ1-4, with D possibly being TRBD1 (6 bases). V lost 7 bases, J lost 8 bases, and 18 bases lay in between. The germline V gene has CDR1 SGHKS and CDR2 YYEKEE (reference sequence). This CDR3 is 14 amino acids long. The CDR3 protein is CASPITRQGEKLFF. DNA of the CDR3: TGTGCCAGCCCCATCACCCGGCAGGGGGAAAAACTGTTTTTT.

This clone occurred a few times. The rearrangement joins TRBV6-6 to TRBJ1-2, with a tentative D call TRBD1 (5 bases). CDR1 MNHNY and CDR2 SVGAGI come from the germline V gene (reference sequence). CDR3 length: 14 residues. Trimming took off 4 bases at V and 8 bases at J, with 17 bases between the two ends. CDR3 sequence (DNA): TGTGCCAGCAGTTGGGGCGAACCCAGCCACGGCTACACCTTC. Translation: CASSWGEPSHGYTF.

The rearrangement links TRBV6-1 to TRBJ2-1; TRBD2 might be the D (6 bases). CDR3 length equals 15 residues. V was cut by 4 bases and J by 3 bases, with 13 bases left in between. Germline CDR1 MNHNS, CDR2 SASEGT. CDR3 DNA: TGTGCCAGCAGTGTTCAGCCTAGCGACTACAATGAGCAGTTCTTC. This translates into CASSVQPSDYNEQFF.

This chain joins TRBV11-2 and TRBJ2-1, with TRBD1 identical over 7 bases. Looked up from germline, CDR1 is SGHAT and CDR2 is FQNNGV. The V segment lost 5 bases and the J segment 6 bases; nucleotides outside the gene matches: 7. The CDR3 sequence is 14 residues long. The CDR3 coding sequence is TGTGCCAGCAGCGTATTACAGGGGCGCAATGAGCAGTTCTTC. Its translation is CASSVLQGRNEQFF.

V is TRBV6-4 and J is TRBJ2-7; 9 nucleotides line up with TRBD1. There are 13 residues in the CDR3. Germline CDR1 is MRHNA and CDR2 is SNTAGT. Trimming took 4 bases from V and 7 from J; bases not matched to a gene: 5. The CDR3 reads CASSADRGGEQYF. The CDR3 coding sequence is TGTGCCAGCAGTGCGGACAGGGGTGGAGAGCAGTACTTC.

This clone occurred once. This chain connects TRBV30 to TRBJ2-7; 12 bases are shared with TRBD1. The CDR3 totals 12 residues. V was clipped by 8 bases and J by 5 bases; unmatched bases: 4. Germline CDR1 is GTSNPN and CDR2 is SVGIG (reference sequence). The CDR3: CAGGQGAHEQYF. Here the CDR3 DNA reads TGTGCCGGGGGACAGGGGGCCCACGAGCAGTACTTC.

The CDR3 reads CASSFYRDSNYGYTF. The DNA of the CDR3 is TGTGCCAGCAGTTTTTACCGCGACTCTAACTATGGCTACACCTTC. V is TRBV6-5 and J is TRBJ1-2; D gene ambiguous. Germline V gene data show CDR1 as MNHEY and CDR2 as SVGAGI. CDR3 size: 15 residues. The V end lost 4 bases, the J end lost 0 bases, and 12 bases lay between the germline ends.

This clone showed up just once. This chain joins TRBV28 and TRBJ1-4; a weak D match, TRBD1 (6 bases). Trimming took 5 bases from V and 4 from J, leaving 17 bases between them. This CDR3 has 16 residues. Looked up from germline, CDR1 is MDHEN and CDR2 is SYDVKM. The DNA for the CDR3 is TGTGCCAGCAGTCTCGGACCGGGGGGCCTTAATGAAAAACTGTTTTTT. It specifies CASSLGPGGLNEKLFF.

The chain combines TRBV11-1 with TRBJ2-7; maybe TRBD2 (6 bases). The CDR3 length is 14 residues. V dropped 5 bases and J dropped 4 bases, with 15 bases sitting between them. CDR1 is SGHAT, CDR2 FQDESV, per germline (reference sequence). The CDR3 DNA is TGTGCCAGCAGCCCCCCCGACGGGAGATACGAGCAGTACTTC. This gives the protein CASSPPDGRYEQYF.

The chain joins TRBV7-9 to TRBJ2-5, with 10 positions matching TRBD1. In germline, CDR1 is SEHNR, CDR2 FQNEAQ (reference sequence). V was pared by 4 bases and J by 2 bases, with 1 base of the junction left unmatched. The CDR3 has 14 residues. The CDR3 region has the DNA TGTGCCAGCAGCTCGGACAGGGGGCAAGAGACCCAGTACTTC. This sequence encodes CASSSDRGQETQYF.

This chain uses TRBV13 with TRBJ2-7, with 7 positions matching TRBD1. Germline lookup yields CDR1 PRHDT and CDR2 FYEKMQ (reference sequence). The CDR3 consists of 13 residues. After removal of 2 bases from V and 3 bases from J, the junction contained 1 base not matched to a gene. As DNA, the CDR3 is TGTGCCAGCAGCTTAAGGGGGCTCTACGAGCAGTACTTC. Translated, it gives CASSLRGLYEQYF.

The sample holds a few counts of this clone. The chain uses TRBV5-8 and TRBJ1-1; the D gene is possibly TRBD1 (6 bases). The V and J ends lost 6 bases and 3 bases respectively, with 21 bases between them. Germline values: CDR1 SGHTS, CDR2 YDEGEE. The CDR3 loop spans 16 amino acids. The CDR3 coding sequence is TGTGCCAGCACCCCCCGGTCAGGGAGGGGGGACACTGAAGCTTTCTTT. Translation gives CASTPRSGRGDTEAFF.

The chain is built from TRBV5-1 and TRBJ2-6, with D possibly matching TRBD1 (5 bases). Germline V gives CDR1 SGHRS, CDR2 YFSETQ. Trimming took off 1 base at V and 11 bases at J, with 10 bases between the two ends. This CDR3 is 13 amino acids long. The CDR3, as DNA: TGCGCCAGCAGCTTGTCGACAGTGGACGTCCTGACTTTC. Translated, it gives CASSLSTVDVLTF.

The V call is TRBV9, the J call TRBJ1-2; TRBD1 might be the D (6 bases). Looked up from germline, CDR1 is SGDLS and CDR2 is YYNGEE. CDR3 length equals 15 residues. V shed 0 bases and J shed 4 bases, with 13 bases lying between them. For the CDR3, the DNA is TGTGCCAGCAGCGTAGAAGACAGGTCGGCCTATGGCTACACCTTC. This gives the protein CASSVEDRSAYGYTF.

V is TRBV27 and J is TRBJ1-6, with TRBD1 identical over 7 bases. The V gene end was trimmed by 4 bases and the J gene end by 6 bases; junction bases not matched to a gene: 9. This CDR3 has 16 amino acids. CDR1 and CDR2 from the germline V gene are MNHEY and SMNVEV (reference sequence). The CDR3 DNA is TGTGCCAGCAGTTCCTCAGACAGGGAAGGTAATTCACCCCTCCACTTT. Its protein product is CASSSSDREGNSPLHF.